The clone carrying this T cell receptor beta chain came up a few times. The data belong to a study of blood T cells in healthy people across ages. V was pared by 2 bases and J by 5 bases, with 10 bases between. The length of the CDR3 is 14 residues. Germline CDR1 reads SEHNR; CDR2 reads FQNEAQ (reference sequence). Next came a second PCR, run for roughly 6 to 11 cycles, which used a sample-barcoded 5' primer along with a J-beta primer mix. CDR3-containing paired-end reads numbering at least 2.5 million came from each sample. A single record per CDR3 protein comes from TCRdb applying MiXCR to the 5' RACE reads. Here the sample spans about 940,000 distinct CDR3 sequences, around 49% being singletons.

The source material was blood. J is TRBJ2-4 and V is TRBV7-9; D might be TRBD1 or TRBD2, each matching 6 bases. This receptor was taken from a young man in good health. The chain's CDR3 is CASSLRGAENIQYF. The CDR3 DNA reads TGTGCCAGCAGCTTAAGGGGGGCAGAAAACATTCAGTACTTC. The variable domain in full, completed from reference TRBV7-9 and TRBJ2-4, reads DTGVSQNPRHKITKRGQNVTFRCDPISEHNRLYWYRQTLGQGPEFLTYFQNEAQLEKSRLLSDRFSAERPKGSFSTLEIQRTEQGDSAMYLCASSLRGAENIQYFGAGTRLSVL.